The source of this T cell receptor (beta chain) is a study of T cell repertoires in cytomegalovirus infection. Study context: Indications of both CMV infection and matching HLA type were provided by public TCR beta signatures. Study-level findings and limits: The ex vivo response was dominated by HLA-C-restricted CMV-specific TCR beta clonotypes. Totalled public TCR beta family frequency picked out people who carried CMV plus the relevant HLA.

This clonotype occurred many times. Its antigen is unknown. V gave up 2 bases and J gave up 2 bases, with 18 bases separating them. This CDR3 comprises 17 residues. The germline gives CDR1 MNHNS, CDR2 SASEGT. TCRdb used MiXCR to reprocess the reads, holding one entry per CDR3 protein. The table records approximately 500,000 distinct CDR3 sequences, about 11% of them present only once. Sequenced input: PBMCs. The gene calls are TRBV6-1 and TRBJ2-5; D is perhaps TRBD1 (5 bases). This TCR was recovered from a human donor in good health (CMV status not recorded). Some clones in this sample may be carry-over from other donors' samples. The CDR3 loop reads CASSESPSRQIQETQYF. CDR3 nucleotide sequence: TGTGCCAGCAGTGAATCCCCCTCAAGACAGATACAAGAGACCCAGTACTTC.